This TCR beta chain stems from a study of OX40 agonist ivuxolimab in advanced cancers. Across the whole study: Across the patients, intravenous ivuxolimab was delivered every 2 weeks at 0.01 to 10 mg/kg. General study findings and limits: Both blood CD4+ and CD8+ T cells showed clonal growth by week 6 at 0.1 to 3.0 mg/kg.

Autoimmune disease history or systemic immunosuppression was exclusionary. Assay: immunoSEQ multiplex PCR; the TCRdb copy retains only in-frame clones and omits some. Here the sample spans tens of thousands of clones, 85% to 90% being singletons. Only a few counts were recorded for this clone. Its antigen is unidentified. The CDR3 covers 15 residues. From germline, CDR1 is SGHRS and CDR2 YFSETQ. J lost 0 bases, V lost 5 bases, and 5 bases had no gene match. The chain combines TRBV5-1 with TRBJ2-7; TRBD1 matches at 10 bases. Sequencing was performed on CD4+ or CD8+ T cells sorted from blood, taken in a trial of the OX40 agonist ivuxolimab. This clonotype was sampled from an adult with an advanced solid tumor such as melanoma, head and neck, liver or kidney cancer. In DNA, the CDR3 is TGCGCCAGCAGTTCGGGACAGGGGTTCTCCTACGAGCAGTACTTC. Amino acid sequence: CASSSGQGFSYEQYF.